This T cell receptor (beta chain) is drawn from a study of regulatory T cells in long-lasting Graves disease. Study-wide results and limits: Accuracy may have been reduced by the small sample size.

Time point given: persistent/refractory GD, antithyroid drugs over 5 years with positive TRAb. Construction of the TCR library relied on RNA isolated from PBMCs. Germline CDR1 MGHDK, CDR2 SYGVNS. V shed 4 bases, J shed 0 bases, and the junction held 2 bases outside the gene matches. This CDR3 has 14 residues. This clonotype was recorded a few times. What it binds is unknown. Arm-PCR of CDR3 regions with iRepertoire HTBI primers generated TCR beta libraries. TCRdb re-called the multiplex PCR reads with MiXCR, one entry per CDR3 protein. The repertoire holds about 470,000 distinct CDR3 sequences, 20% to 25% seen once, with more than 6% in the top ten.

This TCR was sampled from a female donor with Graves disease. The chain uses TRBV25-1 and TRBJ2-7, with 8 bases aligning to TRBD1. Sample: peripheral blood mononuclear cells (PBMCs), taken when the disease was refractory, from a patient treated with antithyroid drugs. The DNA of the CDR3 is TGTGCCAGCAGTGGGACAGGGTACTCCTACGAGCAGTACTTC. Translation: CASSGTGYSYEQYF.